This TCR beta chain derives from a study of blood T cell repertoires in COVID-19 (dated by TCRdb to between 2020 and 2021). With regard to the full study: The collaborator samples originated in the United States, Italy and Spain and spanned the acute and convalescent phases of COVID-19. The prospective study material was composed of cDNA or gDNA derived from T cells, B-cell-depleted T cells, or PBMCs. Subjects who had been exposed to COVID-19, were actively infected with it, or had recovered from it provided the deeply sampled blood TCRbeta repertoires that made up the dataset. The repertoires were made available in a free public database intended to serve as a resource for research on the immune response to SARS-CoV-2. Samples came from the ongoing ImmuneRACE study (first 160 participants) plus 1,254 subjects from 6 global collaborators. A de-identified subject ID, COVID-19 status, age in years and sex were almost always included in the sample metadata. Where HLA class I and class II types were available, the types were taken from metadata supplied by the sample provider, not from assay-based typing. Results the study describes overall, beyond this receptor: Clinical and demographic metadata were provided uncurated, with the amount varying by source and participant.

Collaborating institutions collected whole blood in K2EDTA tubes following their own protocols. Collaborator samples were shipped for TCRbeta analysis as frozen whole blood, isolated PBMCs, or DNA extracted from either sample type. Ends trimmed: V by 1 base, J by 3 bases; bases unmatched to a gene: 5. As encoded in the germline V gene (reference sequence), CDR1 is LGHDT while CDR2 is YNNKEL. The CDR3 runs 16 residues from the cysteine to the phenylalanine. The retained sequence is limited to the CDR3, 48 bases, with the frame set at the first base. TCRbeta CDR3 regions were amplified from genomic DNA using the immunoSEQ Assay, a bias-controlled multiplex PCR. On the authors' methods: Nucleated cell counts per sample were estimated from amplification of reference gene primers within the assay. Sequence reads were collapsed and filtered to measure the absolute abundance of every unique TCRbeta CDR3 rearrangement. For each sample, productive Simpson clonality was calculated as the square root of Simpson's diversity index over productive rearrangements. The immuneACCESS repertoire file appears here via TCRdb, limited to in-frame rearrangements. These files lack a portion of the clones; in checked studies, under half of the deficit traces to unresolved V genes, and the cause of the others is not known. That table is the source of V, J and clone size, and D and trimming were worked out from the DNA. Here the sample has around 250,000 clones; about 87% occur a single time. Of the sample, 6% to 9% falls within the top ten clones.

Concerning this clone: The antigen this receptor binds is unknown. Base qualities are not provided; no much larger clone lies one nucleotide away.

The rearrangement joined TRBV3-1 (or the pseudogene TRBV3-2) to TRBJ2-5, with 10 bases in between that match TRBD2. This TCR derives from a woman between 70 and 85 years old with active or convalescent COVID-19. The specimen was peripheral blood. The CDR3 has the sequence CASSQGERGGEETQYF. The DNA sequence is TGTGCCAGCAGCCAAGGGGAGCGGGGGGGCGAAGAGACCCAGTACTTC.